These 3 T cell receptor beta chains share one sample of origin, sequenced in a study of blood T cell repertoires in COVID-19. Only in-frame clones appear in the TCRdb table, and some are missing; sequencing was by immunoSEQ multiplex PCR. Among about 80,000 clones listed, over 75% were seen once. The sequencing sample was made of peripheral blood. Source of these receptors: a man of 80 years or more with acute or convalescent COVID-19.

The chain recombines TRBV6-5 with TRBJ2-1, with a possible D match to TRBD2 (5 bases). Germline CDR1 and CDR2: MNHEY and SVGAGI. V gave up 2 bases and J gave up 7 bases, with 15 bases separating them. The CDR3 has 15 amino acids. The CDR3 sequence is CASSYLRLEGNEQFF. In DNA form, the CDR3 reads TGTGCCAGCAGTTACCTACGGCTTGAGGGAAATGAGCAGTTCTTC.

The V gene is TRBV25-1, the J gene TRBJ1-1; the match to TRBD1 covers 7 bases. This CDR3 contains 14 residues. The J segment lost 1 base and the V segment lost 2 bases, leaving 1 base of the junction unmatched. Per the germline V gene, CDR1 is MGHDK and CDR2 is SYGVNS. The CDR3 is CASSEAGGNTEAFF. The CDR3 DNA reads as TGTGCCAGCAGTGAAGCAGGGGGGAACACTGAAGCTTTCTTT.

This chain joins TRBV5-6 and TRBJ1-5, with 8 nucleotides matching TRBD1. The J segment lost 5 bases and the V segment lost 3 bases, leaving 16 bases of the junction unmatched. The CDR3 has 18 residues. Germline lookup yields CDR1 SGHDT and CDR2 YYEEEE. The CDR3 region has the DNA TGTGCCAGCAGCTACAGTCCCGGGACAGGCGCCCTCGATCAGCCCCAGCATTTT. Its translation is CASSYSPGTGALDQPQHF. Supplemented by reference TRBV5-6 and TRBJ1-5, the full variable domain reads DAGVTQSPTHLIKTRGQQVTLRCSPKSGHDTVSWYQQALGQGPQFIFQYYEEEERQRGNFPDRFSGHQFPNYSSELNVNALLLGDSALYLCASSYSPGTGALDQPQHFGDGTRLSIL.